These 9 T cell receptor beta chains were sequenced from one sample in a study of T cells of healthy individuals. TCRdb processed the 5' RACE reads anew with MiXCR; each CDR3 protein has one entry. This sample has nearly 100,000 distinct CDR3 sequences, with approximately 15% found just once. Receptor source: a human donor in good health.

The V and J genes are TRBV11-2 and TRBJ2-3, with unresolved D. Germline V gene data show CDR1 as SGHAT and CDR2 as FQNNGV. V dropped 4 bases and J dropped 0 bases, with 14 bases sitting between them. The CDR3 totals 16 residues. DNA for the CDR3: TGTGCCAGCAGCTCCCCACCGTCTGCTAGCACAGATACGCAGTATTTT. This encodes CASSSPPSASTDTQYF.

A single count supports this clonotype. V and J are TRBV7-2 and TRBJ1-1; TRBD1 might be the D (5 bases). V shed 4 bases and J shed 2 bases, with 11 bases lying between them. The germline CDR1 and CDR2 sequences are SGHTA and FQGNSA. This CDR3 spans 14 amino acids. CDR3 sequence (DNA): TGTGCCAGCAGCTACGACAGCATAAACACTGAAGCTTTCTTT. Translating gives CASSYDSINTEAFF.

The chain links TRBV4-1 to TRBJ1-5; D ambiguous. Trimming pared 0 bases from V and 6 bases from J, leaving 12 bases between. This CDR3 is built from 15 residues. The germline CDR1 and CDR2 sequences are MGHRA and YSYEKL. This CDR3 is CASSQDLLLFQPQHF. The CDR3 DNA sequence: TGCGCCAGCAGCCAAGATCTCTTATTGTTTCAGCCCCAGCATTTT.

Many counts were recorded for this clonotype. CDR3 residues: CASSLRLAGGRDTQYF. In nucleotides, the CDR3 is TGTGCCAGCAGCCTTCGACTAGCGGGGGGGCGAGATACGCAGTATTTT. This chain joins TRBV4-2 and TRBJ2-3, with TRBD2 matching over 14 bases. Germline-derived CDR1 and CDR2 are LGHNA and YNFKEQ. The CDR3 sequence is 16 residues long. Trimming removed 4 bases from V and 5 bases from J; junction bases left unmatched: 5.

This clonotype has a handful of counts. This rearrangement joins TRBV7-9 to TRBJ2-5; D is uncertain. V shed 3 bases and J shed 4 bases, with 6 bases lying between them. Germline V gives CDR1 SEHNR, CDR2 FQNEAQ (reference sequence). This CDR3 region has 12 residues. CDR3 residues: CASSFLGETQYF. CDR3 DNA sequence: TGTGCCAGCAGCTTCTTGGGAGAGACCCAGTACTTC.

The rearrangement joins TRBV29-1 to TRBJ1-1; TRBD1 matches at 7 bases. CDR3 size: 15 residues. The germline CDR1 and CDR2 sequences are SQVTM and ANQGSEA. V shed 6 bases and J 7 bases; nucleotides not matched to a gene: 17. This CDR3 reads CSVHRDTGAYSEAFF. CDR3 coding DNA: TGCAGCGTGCACCGAGATACAGGGGCCTACAGTGAAGCTTTCTTT.

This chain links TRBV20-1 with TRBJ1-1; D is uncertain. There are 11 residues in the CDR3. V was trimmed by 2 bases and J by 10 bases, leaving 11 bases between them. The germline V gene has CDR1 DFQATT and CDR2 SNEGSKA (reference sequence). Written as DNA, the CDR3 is TGCAGTGCTAGACTTGAACCGGCAGCTTTCTTT. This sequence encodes CSARLEPAAFF.

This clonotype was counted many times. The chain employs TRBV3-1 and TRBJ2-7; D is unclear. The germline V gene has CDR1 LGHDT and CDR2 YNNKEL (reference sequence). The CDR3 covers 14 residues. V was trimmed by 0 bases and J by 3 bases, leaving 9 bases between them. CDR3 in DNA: TGTGCCAGCAGCCAAGATGCGAACCGCTACGAGCAGTACTTC. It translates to CASSQDANRYEQYF.

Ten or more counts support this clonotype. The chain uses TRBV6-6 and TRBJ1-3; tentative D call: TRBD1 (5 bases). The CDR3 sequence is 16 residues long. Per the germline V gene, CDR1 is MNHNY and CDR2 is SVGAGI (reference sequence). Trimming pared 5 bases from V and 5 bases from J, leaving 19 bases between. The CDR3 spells CASSLPGGNKRNTIYF. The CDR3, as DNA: TGTGCCAGCAGTCTTCCCGGGGGGAATAAGAGAAACACCATATATTTT.